This T cell receptor (beta chain) is drawn from a study of T cell repertoires in cytomegalovirus infection (dated by TCRdb to 2018 to 2020). For context, the study as a whole: Peptide stimulations targeted recently identified HLA-C-restricted CMV epitopes, whose presentation resists viral immunomodulation, together with well-studied HLA-B-restricted epitopes. Because public TCR beta signatures pointed to carriage of CMV infection together with the matching HLA type, the HLA type of each donor mattered for the analysis. The research as a whole found: In both this cohort and an independent approximately 350-donor cohort, the cumulative frequency of public TCR beta family members distinguished carriers of CMV infection plus the relevant HLA type. The ex vivo response was dominated by HLA-C-restricted CMV-specific TCR beta clonotypes, and the single most frequent clonotype in two of eight donors was supplied by these HLA-C-restricted clonotypes.

This specimen's treatment or condition label, interpreted: in vitro stimulation with specific CMV peptide epitopes to enrich CMV-specific T cells. Instrument used: Illumina HiSeq 1500. TCRdb applied fastp at Q25 and MiXCR to the public reads, then kept only in-frame beta chains. Identical CDR3 proteins give one entry, which carries the most common genes and DNA. In all, the sample holds approximately 730,000 distinct CDR3 sequences, and almost 30% of those were seen once. Of the sample, around 13% falls within the top ten clones. As encoded in the germline V gene (reference sequence), CDR1 is SEHNR while CDR2 is FQNEAQ. From its cysteine to its phenylalanine, the CDR3 spans 15 amino acids. The retained sequence is limited to the CDR3, 45 bases, with the frame set at the first base. Trimming removed 2 bases from V and 4 bases from J, leaving 13 bases between the germline ends. This clonotype came up a few times. Its recognized antigen is unknown. Base qualities are missing; no much larger clone stands one base away.

This TCR derives from a human donor in good health (CMV status not recorded). Some clones in this sample may be carry-over from other donors' samples. Recombination linked TRBV7-9 to TRBJ2-3; the D gene is possibly TRBD2, with 7 bases matching. Sample: cultured CD8+ T cells from PBMCs, taken from culture after CMV antigen stimulation. The DNA is as follows: TGTGCCAGCAGCTTACGGGGGGCTGTGGCAGATACGCAGTATTTT. Translated, it gives CASSLRGAVADTQYF.